This TCR beta chain was profiled in a study of blood T cell repertoires in COVID-19. Study information: Sites across the United States, Italy and Spain contributed samples from acute and convalescent COVID-19.

The germline V gene encodes CDR1 MNHEY and CDR2 SVGAGI. The CDR3 sequence is 16 residues long. Trimming removed 0 bases at V and 2 bases at J, with 11 bases between. How the authors handled the data: Amplification with reference gene primers provided the estimates of nucleated cell counts. Repertoires were generated with immunoSEQ multiplex PCR, while TCRdb's copy carries only in-frame clones and drops some. From that table come the V and J calls and clone size; the DNA was used to work out D and trimming. The data contain some 150,000 clones, around four fifths of them singletons. This sequence was found in a human donor in a cohort sampled during active COVID-19. The chain combines TRBV6-5 with TRBJ2-1; D is undetermined. The specimen sequenced was peripheral blood. The CDR3 region has the DNA TGTGCCAGCAGTTACTCGTCGAGACAACCCTACAATGAGCAGTTCTTC. Its protein is CASSYSSRQPYNEQFF.